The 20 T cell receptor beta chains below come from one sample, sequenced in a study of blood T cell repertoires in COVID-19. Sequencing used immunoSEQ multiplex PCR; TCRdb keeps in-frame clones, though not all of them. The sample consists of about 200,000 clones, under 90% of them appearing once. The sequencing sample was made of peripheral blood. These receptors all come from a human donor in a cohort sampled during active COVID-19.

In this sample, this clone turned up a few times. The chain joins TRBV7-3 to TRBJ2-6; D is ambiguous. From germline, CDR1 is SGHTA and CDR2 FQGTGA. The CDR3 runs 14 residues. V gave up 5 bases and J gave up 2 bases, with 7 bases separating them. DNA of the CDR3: TGTGCCAGCAGCCCTAGAGCTGGGGCCAACGTCCTGACTTTC. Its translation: CASSPRAGANVLTF.

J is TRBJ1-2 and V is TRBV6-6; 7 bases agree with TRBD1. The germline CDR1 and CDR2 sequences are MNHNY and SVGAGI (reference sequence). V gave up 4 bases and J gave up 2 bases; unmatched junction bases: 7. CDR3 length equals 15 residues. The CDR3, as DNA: TGTGCCAGCAGTTCCCCCGTGACAGGGAACTATGGCTACACCTTC. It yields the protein CASSSPVTGNYGYTF.

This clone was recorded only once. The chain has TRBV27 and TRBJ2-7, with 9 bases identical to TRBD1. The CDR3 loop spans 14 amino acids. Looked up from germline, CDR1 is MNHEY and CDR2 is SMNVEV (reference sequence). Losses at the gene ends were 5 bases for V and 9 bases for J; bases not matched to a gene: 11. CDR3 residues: CASSGTGGSLGQYF. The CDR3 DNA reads TGTGCCAGCAGTGGTACAGGGGGCTCACTCGGGCAGTACTTC.

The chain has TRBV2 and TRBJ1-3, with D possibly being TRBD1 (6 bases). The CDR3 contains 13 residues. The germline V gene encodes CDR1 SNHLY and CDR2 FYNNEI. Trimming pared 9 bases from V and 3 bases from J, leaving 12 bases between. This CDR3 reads CASTTGHGNTIYF. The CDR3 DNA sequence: TGTGCCAGTACAACAGGGCATGGAAACACCATATATTTT.

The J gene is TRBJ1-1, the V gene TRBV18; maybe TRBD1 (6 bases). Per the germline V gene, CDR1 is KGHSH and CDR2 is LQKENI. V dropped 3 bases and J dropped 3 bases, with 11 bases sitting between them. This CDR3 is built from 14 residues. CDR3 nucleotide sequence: TGTGCCAGCTCACCCAGGGGTGCGGACACTGAAGCTTTCTTT. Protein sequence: CASSPRGADTEAFF.

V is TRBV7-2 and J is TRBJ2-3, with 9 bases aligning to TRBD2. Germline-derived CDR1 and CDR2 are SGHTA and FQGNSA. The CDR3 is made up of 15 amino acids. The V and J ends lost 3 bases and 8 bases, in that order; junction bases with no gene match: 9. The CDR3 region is CASSLGLAPPGTQYF. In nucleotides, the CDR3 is TGTGCCAGCAGCTTGGGACTAGCCCCCCCCGGTACGCAGTATTTT.

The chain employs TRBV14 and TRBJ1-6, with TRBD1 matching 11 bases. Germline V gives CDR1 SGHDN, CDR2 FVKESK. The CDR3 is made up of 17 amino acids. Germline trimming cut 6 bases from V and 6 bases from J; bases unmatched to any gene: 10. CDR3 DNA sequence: TGTGCCAGCAGACGGACAGGGGGCGCGGACTTTAATTCACCCCTCCACTTT. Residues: CASRRTGGADFNSPLHF.

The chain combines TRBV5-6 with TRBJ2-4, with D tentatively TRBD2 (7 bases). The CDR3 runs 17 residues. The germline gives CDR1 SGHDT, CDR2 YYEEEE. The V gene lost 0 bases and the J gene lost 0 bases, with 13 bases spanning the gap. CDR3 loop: CASSLGRGGLAKNIQYF. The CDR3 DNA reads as TGTGCCAGCAGCTTGGGACGCGGGGGCCTAGCCAAAAACATTCAGTACTTC.

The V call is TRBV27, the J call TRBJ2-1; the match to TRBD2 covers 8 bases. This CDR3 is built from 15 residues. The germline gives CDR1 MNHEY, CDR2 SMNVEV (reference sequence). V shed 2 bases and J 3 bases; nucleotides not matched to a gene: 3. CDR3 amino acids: CASSLGLAGYNEQFF. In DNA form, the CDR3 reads TGTGCCAGCAGTTTAGGTCTAGCGGGCTACAATGAGCAGTTCTTC.

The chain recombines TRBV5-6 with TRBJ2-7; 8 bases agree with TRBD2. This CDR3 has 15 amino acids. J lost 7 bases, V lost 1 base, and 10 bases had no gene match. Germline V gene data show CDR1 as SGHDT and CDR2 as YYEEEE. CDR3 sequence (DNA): TGTGCCAGCAGCTTGTGGGCCGGGGGGGCTAATGAGCAGTACGTC. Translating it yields CASSLWAGGANEQYV.

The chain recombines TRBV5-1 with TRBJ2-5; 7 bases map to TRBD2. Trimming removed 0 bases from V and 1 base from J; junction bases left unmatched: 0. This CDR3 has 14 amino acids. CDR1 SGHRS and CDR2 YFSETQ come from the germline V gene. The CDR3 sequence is CASSLGLAQETQYF. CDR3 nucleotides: TGCGCCAGCAGCTTGGGACTAGCCCAAGAGACCCAGTACTTC.

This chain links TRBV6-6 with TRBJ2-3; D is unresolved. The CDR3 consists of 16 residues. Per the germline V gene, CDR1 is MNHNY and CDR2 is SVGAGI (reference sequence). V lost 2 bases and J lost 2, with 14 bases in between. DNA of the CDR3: TGTGCCAGCAGTTACCTCCTACCTTCCTCCACAGATACGCAGTATTTT. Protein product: CASSYLLPSSTDTQYF.

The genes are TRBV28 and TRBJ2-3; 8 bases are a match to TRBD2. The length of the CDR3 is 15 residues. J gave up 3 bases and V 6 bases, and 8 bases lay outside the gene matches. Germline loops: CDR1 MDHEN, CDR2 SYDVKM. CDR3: CASSTTGRVTDTQYF. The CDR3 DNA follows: TGTGCCAGCAGCACAACCGGGAGGGTAACAGATACGCAGTATTTT.

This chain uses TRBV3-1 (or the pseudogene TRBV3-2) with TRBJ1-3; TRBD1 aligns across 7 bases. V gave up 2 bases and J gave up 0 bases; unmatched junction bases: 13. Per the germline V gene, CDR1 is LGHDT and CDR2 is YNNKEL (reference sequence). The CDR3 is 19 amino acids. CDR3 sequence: CASSQWDRGQLSSGNTIYF. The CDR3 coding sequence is TGTGCCAGCAGCCAATGGGACAGAGGCCAACTAAGCTCTGGAAACACCATATATTTT.

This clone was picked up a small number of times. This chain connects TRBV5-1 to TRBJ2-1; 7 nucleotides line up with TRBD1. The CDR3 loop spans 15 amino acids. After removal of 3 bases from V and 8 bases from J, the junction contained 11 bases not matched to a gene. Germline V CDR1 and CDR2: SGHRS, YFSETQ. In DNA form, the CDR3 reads TGCGCCAGCAGCTCTCGACAGGGTTCAGTGGATGAGCAGTTCTTC. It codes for CASSSRQGSVDEQFF.

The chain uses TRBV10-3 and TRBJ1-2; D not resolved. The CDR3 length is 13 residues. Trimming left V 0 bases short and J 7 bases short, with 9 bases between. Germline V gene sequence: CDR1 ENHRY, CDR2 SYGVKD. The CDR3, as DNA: TGTGCCATCAGTGAGTCGGAGACCCTTGGCTACACCTTC. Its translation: CAISESETLGYTF.

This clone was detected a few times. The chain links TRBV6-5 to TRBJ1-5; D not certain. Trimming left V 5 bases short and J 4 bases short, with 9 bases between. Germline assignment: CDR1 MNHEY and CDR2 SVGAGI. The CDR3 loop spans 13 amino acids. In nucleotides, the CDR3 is TGTGCCAGCAGTCCTCAGGCGAATCAGCCCCAGCATTTT. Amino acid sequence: CASSPQANQPQHF.

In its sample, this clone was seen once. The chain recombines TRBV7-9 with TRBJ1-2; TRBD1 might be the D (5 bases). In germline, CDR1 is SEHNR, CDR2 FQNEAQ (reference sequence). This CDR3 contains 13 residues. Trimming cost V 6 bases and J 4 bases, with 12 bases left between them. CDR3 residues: CASRRDSLYGYTF. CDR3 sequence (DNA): TGTGCCAGCAGACGCGACAGCCTCTATGGCTACACCTTC.

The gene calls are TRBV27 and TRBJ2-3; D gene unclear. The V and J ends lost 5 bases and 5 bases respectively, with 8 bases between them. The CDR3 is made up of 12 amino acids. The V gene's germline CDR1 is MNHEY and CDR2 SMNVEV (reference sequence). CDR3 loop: CASSPERDTQYF. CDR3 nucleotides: TGTGCCAGCAGTCCCGAGCGAGATACGCAGTATTTT.

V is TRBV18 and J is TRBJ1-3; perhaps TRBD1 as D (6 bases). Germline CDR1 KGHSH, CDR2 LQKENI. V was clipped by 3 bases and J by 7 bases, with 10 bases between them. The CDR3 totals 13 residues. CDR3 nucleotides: TGTGCCAGCTCACCCCGGGGGGCGAACACCATATATTTT. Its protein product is CASSPRGANTIYF.